The text below deals with one TCR beta chain. It has no known antigen specificity. No base quality information exists; no much larger clone differs at one position. Other nucleotide sequences from this sample produce the same CDR3. TCRbeta CDR3 regions were amplified from genomic DNA using the immunoSEQ Assay, a bias-controlled multiplex PCR. Per the source publication's procedure: Nucleated cell counts per sample were estimated from amplification of reference gene primers within the assay. To quantify the absolute abundance of each unique TCRbeta CDR3 rearrangement, sequence reads were collapsed and filtered. For each sample, productive Simpson clonality was calculated as the square root of Simpson's diversity index across productive rearrangements. TCRdb retrieved this table from immuneACCESS and kept in-frame rearrangements only. Not all clones are present; in checked studies, unresolved V genes account for under half, and no reason is known for the remainder. The DNA was the basis for D and trimming; V, J and clone size are from that table. This sample gives 150,000 to 180,000 clones in total; less than 95% of them show up just once. The ten biggest clones cover under 0.6% of the sample.

This sample stems from a study of blood T cell repertoires in COVID-19 (dated by TCRdb to about 2020). Describing the broader study: Samples from collaborators originated in the United States, Italy and Spain and spanned both the acute and convalescent phases of COVID-19. Samples came from the ongoing ImmuneRACE study (first 160 participants) plus 1,254 subjects from 6 global collaborators. The repertoires were released in a freely available public database intended as a resource for research on the immune response to SARS-CoV-2. Subjects who had been exposed to COVID-19, were actively infected with it, or had recovered from it provided the deeply sampled blood TCRbeta repertoires that made up the dataset. Where HLA class I and class II types were available, the types were taken from metadata supplied by the sample provider, not from assay-based typing. Nearly every sample came with metadata listing a de-identified subject ID, COVID-19 status, age in years and sex. The prospective study material was composed of cDNA or gDNA derived from T cells, B-cell-depleted T cells, or PBMCs.

V is cut back by 8 bases and J by 5 bases, with 3 bases in the junction unmatched. The CDR3 spans 14 residues, from the cysteine through the phenylalanine. The DNA shown is the 42-base CDR3, in frame from base 1. Sequences KGHDR (CDR1) and SFDVKD (CDR2) are obtained from the germline V gene. Collaborating institutions collected whole blood in K2EDTA tubes following their own protocols. Collaborator samples were shipped for TCRbeta analysis as frozen whole blood, isolated PBMCs, or DNA extracted from either sample type. Beyond this particular receptor, the publication reports: The amount of clinical and demographic metadata varied by source and participant and was provided uncurated.

The receptor's source is a middle-aged man with acute or convalescent COVID-19. Recombination linked TRBV24-1 to TRBJ2-2; TRBD1 matches 11 bases in the middle. The sample consisted of peripheral blood. The sequence in DNA is TGTGCCACCACCGGGACAGGGGGTACCGGGGAGCTGTTTTTT. This is translated as CATTGTGGTGELFF.